This T cell receptor (beta chain) is drawn from a study of cytomegalovirus exposure and HLA in healthy donors (dated 2017 in TCRdb). About the study as a whole: In an earlier analysis of approximately 500 of the donors, about 260 Gb of sequence data and 100 million or so unique TCR beta sequences from about 190 million T cells were reported. The study profiled the T cell repertoires of hundreds of subjects by immunosequencing and related them to cytomegalovirus serostatus. The number of typed donors differed by locus: about 620-640 for A, B, C, DRB1 and DQB1; 500 to 550 for DQA1; fewer than 610 for DPA1; and around 490 for DPB1. An early release that covered 640 HLA-typed donors contained about 300 gigabases of sequencing data and 75 million to 100 million unique TCR sequences. Several DR-DQ haplotypes were treated as single units for association and clustering because of strong linkage in the cohort. The study aimed to test whether signatures of past pathogen exposure could be identified by cataloging public T cell receptors. In a later genetic analysis, genome-wide SNP genotypes for about 65% of the 666 donors were used, and that subset was treated as a discovery cohort. All discovery cohort repertoires had been generated on a single sequencing platform. A later analysis re-examined previously published TCR beta repertoires from hundreds of donors and added high-resolution HLA genotyping to investigate patterns of TCR occurrence. Donor age, sex, ethnicity and CMV serostatus were compiled together with the repertoire data. Of the roughly 390 genotyped donors, over 80% were placed in the genetic ancestry cluster associated with self-reported Caucasian donors. In the later analysis, no new phenotypic data were used to find candidate immune exposures; instead, reliance was placed on TCR beta sequences and their occurrence across donors. On average, 235,054 unique TCR beta nucleotide sequences were sequenced per donor among more than 350 genotyped donors of the cohort, with roughly 18% of those sequences being non-productive. A separate validation cohort of about 110 different subjects was used in addition to the roughly 640-subject first cohort. High-throughput TCR immunosequencing, statistical association of individual TCRs with disease status, and machine learning were combined to predict cytomegalovirus infection status. Class I and class II HLA loci were covered by the typing at four-digit resolution. To decide whether each TCR beta V gene segment behaved as functional or pseudogenic, an earlier analysis of some 570 of the donors relied on high-throughput TCR beta sequencing.

What the research found in general, with its limitations: In this cohort, only TCR beta chains were sequenced, and detectable features were limited by the absence of alpha or paired-chain data. Strong co-occurrence of HLA alleles, especially DR and DQ, made assigning TCR associations to individual alleles difficult. Across donors, most TCR sequences were observed very rarely, whereas some public TCRs were present in many individuals. A later analysis found that HLA-associated TCR beta chains were more clonally expanded and had lower generation probabilities than equally common non-associated chains. The authors suggested that the approach could potentially be generalized to other disease states and immunological phenotypes. A later analysis found that most CMV-associated TCR beta chains appeared HLA-restricted, with HLA associations seemingly driven largely by CMV exposure. Over 15 rarely observed V segments, including chromosome 9 orphons, were excluded from the earlier analysis of some 590 of the donors because counts were too low. The study listed approximately 160 TCR beta chains as associated with cytomegalovirus. Linkage disequilibrium might explain the correlated functional status among segregating V segments, but an unknown experimental factor could not be excluded. A further reported finding was that TCR beta sequences accurately predicted the HLA-A and HLA-B alleles for most subjects in the first cohort. Cytomegalovirus status was reported to be diagnosed by the classifier with high specificity and sensitivity in both the original and validation cohorts. A later genetic analysis associated a missense DCLRE1C variant with V-gene and J-gene trimming of TCR beta chains, and an independent cohort replicated the association. At a false discovery rate of 0.05, a later analysis linked 16,000 or so TCR beta sequences to specific HLA alleles. A few of the identified cytomegalovirus-associated TCR beta chains were confirmed in vitro to be specific for cytomegalovirus antigens. An earlier analysis of approximately 530 of the donors showed that most TCR beta V segments appeared in productive rearrangements either about 87% or about 30% of the time, which broadly matched IMGT annotations. Because HLA typing was unavailable for some donors at each locus, only the typed subset was used in association tests. The only immune exposure information available for the cohort was CMV serostatus. According to a later analysis, parvovirus B19, influenza, CMV and Epstein-Barr virus appeared linked to several top co-occurrence clusters. In a later analysis, TCR association rates were found to vary across HLA loci, with the most associated TCRs seen for DRB1 alleles and the fewest for HLA-C alleles. A group of highly shared sequence variants was considered likely to be a technical artifact of the sequencing pipeline. In a later genetic analysis, fewer N-insertions in productive TCRs were reported among donors in an Asian-associated ancestry cluster than the approximately 710-donor mean. The presence/absence analyses assumed that sequencing depth was roughly uniform across donors, and that assumption may not be true.

The cohort was made up of about 670 healthy bone marrow donors. All cohort members were sampled while nominally healthy, although unrecorded immune exposures were likely present. The donor tested CMV seronegative, placing the donor among the 300 to 400 seronegative members of the cohort. A peripheral blood sample was provided by each donor, and peripheral blood mononuclear cells were used for TCR beta sequencing. The Qiagen DNeasy Blood Extraction Kit was used to extract genomic DNA from the blood cell samples. To prepare the library, the immunoSEQ multiplex PCR assay was applied. The multiplex PCR relied on a mix of 60 forward primers for TCR Vbeta segments and 13 reverse primers for TCR Jbeta segments. Amplification of the CDR3 region of rearranged TCR beta genes was performed with a multiplex PCR assay on genomic DNA. On the Illumina HiSeq System, the amplified TCR beta libraries were sequenced as 87-base-pair reads. The original methods were these. A later analysis tallied about 77 million unique TCR beta chains across the 600 to 700 repertoires, and approximately 12 million of those chains were shared by two or more donors. A nearest-neighbor algorithm error-corrected the raw reads and collapsed the reads into unique sequences, merging closely related sequences to remove PCR and sequencing errors. To assign V, D and J gene segments, CDR3 sequences were aligned to IMGT reference sequences. For a sequence to be retained, a match of at least six nucleotides to both a V gene segment and a J gene segment was required. Rearrangements were classified as productive when the CDR3 lacked stop codons and remained in frame with V and J, and all other rearrangements were classified as non-productive. CDR3 was defined according to IMGT convention as the region running from the second conserved V-encoded cysteine to the conserved J-encoded phenylalanine. The earlier analysis of about 590 of the donors excluded sequences that lacked an unambiguous match to a single V gene segment. An earlier analysis of 587 of the donors called V segments functional above 56.7% productive rearrangements and segregating when the between-donor standard deviation exceeded 5%. A statistical classification framework was developed to diagnose cytomegalovirus status using the catalog of TCR beta chain sequences. In a later analysis, TCR nucleotide sequences were compared against IMGT/GENE-DB human TR gene sequences so that V and J genes could be assigned. A later analysis assigned CDR3 sequences and most-parsimonious VDJ recombination scenarios with the TCRdist pipeline. In a later analysis, every TCR beta chain was defined by the combination of its CDR3 amino acid sequence and its V-gene family, and reads without a unique V-gene family were dropped. As a way to deal with suspected cross-contamination and a sequencing artifact, a later analysis dropped more than 500 nucleotide sequences that were highly shared and had low generation probability. In a later analysis, a clonal expansion index for each public chain was calculated from normalized within-repertoire ranks of inferred template counts. A later analysis computed generation probabilities with a VDJ recombination model fitted to out-of-frame rearrangements, and checked the results against IGoR. In a later analysis, TCR-TCR, TCR-HLA and TCR-CMV co-occurrence was scored with hypergeometric tests, and a repertoire-size bias correction was applied to TCR pairs. A later analysis estimated false discovery rates by permuting HLA or CMV assignments 20 times. A later analysis grouped co-occurring TCRs with DBSCAN, adding TCRdist sequence similarity when clustering within HLA-allele-positive subsets. Repertoires with fewer than 30,000 or more than 120,000 public chains, plus five repertoires with anomalous nucleotide sharing, were excluded from co-occurrence clustering. The source is immuneACCESS, and TCRdb retained only in-frame sequences with V and J called. Part of the clones is not carried over; for the studies checked, unresolved V genes explain less than half of this, and the remainder is unexplained. The D gene and trimming were derived from the DNA, and the V and J assignments and clone size from that table. This sample lists 100,000 to 150,000 clones; 80% to 85% were detected once. Jointly, the top ten make up about 0.75% of the sample.

About this clone itself: This clone's antigen is unknown. Base-call qualities are not available, and no considerably larger clone is one nucleotide away.

Sequences were obtained from PBMCs. This clonotype was obtained from a man between 18 and 35 years old in good health and CMV-seronegative.

The bases read TGTGCCATCAGTGAGTCGACGGGTGGGCTAGCGGGGCCCACAGATACGCAGTATTTT. Protein translation: CAISESTGGLAGPTDTQYF. The chain is encoded by TRBV10-3 joined to TRBJ2-3, and 9 junctional nucleotides match TRBD2. Counted from cysteine to phenylalanine, this CDR3 has 19 amino acids. Only the CDR3 portion is preserved as DNA: 57 bases, with reading frame beginning at the first base. V is cut back by 0 bases and J by 2 bases, with 12 bases in the junction unmatched. The germline V gene provides CDR1 ENHRY and CDR2 SYGVKD.